Below, one T cell receptor (beta chain) is given with its context. Its antigen remains unidentified. The source of the sample is a study of cytomegalovirus exposure and HLA in healthy donors. Overall study: Earlier findings included about 120 million unique TCR beta sequences obtained from 150 million to 200 million T cells.

The germline V gene encodes CDR1 MNHGY and CDR2 SAAAGT. The trim removed 6 bases at V and 2 bases at J, leaving 4 bases unmatched. The CDR3 spans 14 residues. Whole-study findings and limits: V- and J-gene trimming of TCR beta was linked (in a later analysis) to a missense DCLRE1C variant. Through in vitro validation, a few CMV-associated chains were shown to be specific for CMV antigens. Highly shared variants forming one cluster were likely a sequencing artifact.

PCR used 60 Vbeta primers and 13 Jbeta primers. The method was immunoSEQ multiplex PCR; TCRdb's version includes in-frame clones alone and lacks a portion of them. The table shows 55,000 to 70,000 clones, with roughly 80% occurring only once. This clonotype was sampled from a male donor in good health and CMV-seropositive. Sequenced material: PBMCs. The rearrangement joins TRBV6-8 to TRBJ1-5, with 7 bases that match TRBD1. CDR3 in amino acids: CASSHRGGNQPQHF. CDR3 DNA sequence: TGTGCCAGCAGCCACAGGGGAGGCAATCAGCCCCAGCATTTT.